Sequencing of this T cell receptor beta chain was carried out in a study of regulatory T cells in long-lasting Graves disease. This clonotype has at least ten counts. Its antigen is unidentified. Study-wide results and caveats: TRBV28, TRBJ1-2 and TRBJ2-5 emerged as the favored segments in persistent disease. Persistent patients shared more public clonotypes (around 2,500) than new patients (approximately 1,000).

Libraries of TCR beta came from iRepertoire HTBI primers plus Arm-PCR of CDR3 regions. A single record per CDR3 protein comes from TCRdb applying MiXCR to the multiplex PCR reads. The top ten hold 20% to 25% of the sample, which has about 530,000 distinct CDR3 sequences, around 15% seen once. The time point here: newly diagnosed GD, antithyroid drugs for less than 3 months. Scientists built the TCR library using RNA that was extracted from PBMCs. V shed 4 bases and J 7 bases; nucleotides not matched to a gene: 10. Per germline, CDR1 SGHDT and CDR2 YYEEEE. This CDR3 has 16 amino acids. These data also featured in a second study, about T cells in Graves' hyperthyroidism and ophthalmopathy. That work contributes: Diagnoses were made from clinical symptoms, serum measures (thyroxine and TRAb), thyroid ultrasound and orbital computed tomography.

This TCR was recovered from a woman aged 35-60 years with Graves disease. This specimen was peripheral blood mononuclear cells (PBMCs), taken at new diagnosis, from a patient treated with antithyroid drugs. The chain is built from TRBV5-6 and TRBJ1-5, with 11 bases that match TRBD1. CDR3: CASSDRGQGALQPQHF. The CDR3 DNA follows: TGTGCCAGCAGCGATCGTGGACAGGGGGCCTTACAGCCCCAGCATTTT.